Presented here are 9 T cell receptor beta chains from one specimen sequenced in a study of CD8 T cells in Susac syndrome. The authors reverse transcribed roughly 0.5 to 1 ug RNA with random hexamers. One entry per CDR3 protein, called by TCRdb with MiXCR from the immunoSEQ multiplex PCR reads. Altogether 140,000 to 150,000 distinct CDR3 sequences are present, around 94% being singletons, with the ten largest covering over 0.07%. The specimen sequenced was CD4+ T cells from PBMCs. All receptors derive from a human donor in good health.

The rearrangement uses TRBV12-5 and TRBJ2-2; no reliable D call. The CDR3 extends over 13 amino acids. Looked up from germline, CDR1 is LGHNT and CDR2 is FRNRAP. Trimming removed 1 base at V and 6 bases at J, with 6 bases between. CDR3 in DNA: TGTGCTAGTGGTTTGGCAGGAGCCGGGGAGCTGTTTTTT. This encodes CASGLAGAGELFF.

The rearrangement joins TRBV3-1 to TRBJ1-4; perhaps TRBD1 as D (6 bases). The CDR3 contains 13 residues. V gave up 4 bases and J gave up 8 bases, with 11 bases separating them. Germline V lookup: CDR1 LGHDT, CDR2 YNNKEL (reference sequence). CDR3: CASSLQGSEKLFF. Here the CDR3 DNA reads TGTGCCAGCAGCCTACAGGGAAGCGAAAAACTGTTTTTT.

The chain joins TRBV6-2 or TRBV6-3 to TRBJ1-3; 7 bases match TRBD1. CDR1 and CDR2 from the germline V gene are MNHEY and SVGEGT. V was clipped by 7 bases and J by 4 bases; unmatched bases: 10. This CDR3 is 15 amino acids long. The CDR3 bases are TGTGCCAGCAACCTGGAGGGGGCCGCGGGAAACACCATATATTTT. It specifies CASNLEGAAGNTIYF.

The J gene is TRBJ1-1, the V gene TRBV24-1, with D possibly matching TRBD1 (6 bases). The CDR3 sequence is 14 residues long. Per germline, CDR1 KGHDR and CDR2 SFDVKD. Trimming left V 12 bases short and J 3 bases short, with 19 bases between. The CDR3 loop is CARKGGKGDTEAFF. CDR3 bases: TGTGCCCGAAAGGGGGGGAAGGGGGACACTGAAGCTTTCTTT.

V and J are TRBV2 and TRBJ2-3; no clear D. The CDR3 spans 11 residues. V gave up 8 bases and J gave up 2 bases, with 5 bases separating them. The germline gives CDR1 SNHLY, CDR2 FYNNEI. CDR3: CASWITDTQYF. CDR3 coding DNA: TGTGCCAGCTGGATCACAGATACGCAGTATTTT.

The chain carries TRBV15 and TRBJ1-5, with D perhaps matching TRBD1 (6 bases). The CDR3 loop spans 12 amino acids. Germline assignment: CDR1 LNHNV and CDR2 YYDKDF (reference sequence). Between the trimmed V and J ends, which lost 8 bases and 7 bases, there was a span of 12 bases. CDR3 residues: CATQAGVQPQHF. In DNA form, the CDR3 reads TGTGCCACCCAGGCAGGGGTCCAGCCCCAGCATTTT.

This clonotype was detected once. V gene TRBV7-3 combines with J gene TRBJ2-6; TRBD1 aligns across 7 bases. CDR1 is SGHTA and CDR2 is FQGTGA in the germline V gene. J was trimmed by 0 bases and V by 4 bases; bases with no gene match: 9. The CDR3 spans 18 residues. The CDR3 loop reads CASSSRTGPSSGANVLTF. The CDR3 bases are TGTGCCAGCAGCTCGAGGACAGGCCCGAGCTCTGGGGCCAACGTCCTGACTTTC.

J is TRBJ2-1 and V is TRBV2; D gene ambiguous. V was pared by 8 bases and J by 2 bases, with 13 bases between. The CDR3 consists of 14 residues. The germline gives CDR1 SNHLY, CDR2 FYNNEI. CDR3 loop: CASSTSRTYNEQFF. The CDR3 DNA is TGTGCCAGCTCTACCTCTAGGACCTACAATGAGCAGTTCTTC.

The V call is TRBV12-3 or TRBV12-4, the J call TRBJ1-1; D perhaps matches TRBD1 (6 bases). There are 15 residues in the CDR3. Trimming took 2 bases from V and 1 from J, leaving 11 bases between them. CDR3 amino acids: CASSLTDRRNTEAFF. The DNA of the CDR3 is TGTGCCAGCAGTTTAACCGACAGGCGGAACACTGAAGCTTTCTTT.